What follows is one T cell receptor (beta chain) and its context. Its cognate antigen is unknown. Ophthalmopathy donors were characterized by moderate-to-severe activity, CAS of at least 3, NOSPECS of at least 4, and duration under 3 months. This sample is drawn from a study of Graves' ophthalmopathy and Graves' hyperthyroidism. Study outcomes and limitations: Blood also harbored most expanded thyroid clonotypes above 0.001 frequency. In separating ophthalmopathy from stable hyperthyroidism, a 13-signature model achieved nearly 90% sensitivity and 81.08% specificity.

TCR beta CDR3 amplification used RNA transcripts. The library came from an HTBI-primed first-round RT-PCR and a second-round multiplex PCR. TCRdb used MiXCR to reprocess the multiplex PCR reads, holding one entry per CDR3 protein. The sample includes 650,000 to 900,000 distinct CDR3 sequences, approximately 40% of them seen just once. Sequenced sample: peripheral blood. The TCR originated in an adult man with Graves' ophthalmopathy.

The CDR3, as DNA: TGTGCCAGCAGCTCTGGACAGGGGTTTTCGGAAAAACTGTTTTTT. Translation: CASSSGQGFSEKLFF. The chain uses TRBV7-9 and TRBJ1-4, with 9 bases matching TRBD1. CDR1 and CDR2 (germline): SEHNR, FQNEAQ (reference sequence). This CDR3 is built from 15 residues. The junction had 8 bases not matched to a gene; V was cut back by 4 bases and J by 8 bases.